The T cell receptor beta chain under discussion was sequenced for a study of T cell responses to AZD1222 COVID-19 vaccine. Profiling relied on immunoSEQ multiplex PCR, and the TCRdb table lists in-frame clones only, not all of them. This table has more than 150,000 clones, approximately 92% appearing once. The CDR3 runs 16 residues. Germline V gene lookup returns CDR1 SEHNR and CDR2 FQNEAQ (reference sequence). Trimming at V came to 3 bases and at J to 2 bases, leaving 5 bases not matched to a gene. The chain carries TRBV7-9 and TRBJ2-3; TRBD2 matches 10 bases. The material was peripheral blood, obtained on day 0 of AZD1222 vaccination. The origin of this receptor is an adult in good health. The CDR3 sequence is CASSFPGLAITDTQYF. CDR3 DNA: TGTGCCAGCAGCTTTCCGGGACTAGCGATCACAGATACGCAGTATTTT.